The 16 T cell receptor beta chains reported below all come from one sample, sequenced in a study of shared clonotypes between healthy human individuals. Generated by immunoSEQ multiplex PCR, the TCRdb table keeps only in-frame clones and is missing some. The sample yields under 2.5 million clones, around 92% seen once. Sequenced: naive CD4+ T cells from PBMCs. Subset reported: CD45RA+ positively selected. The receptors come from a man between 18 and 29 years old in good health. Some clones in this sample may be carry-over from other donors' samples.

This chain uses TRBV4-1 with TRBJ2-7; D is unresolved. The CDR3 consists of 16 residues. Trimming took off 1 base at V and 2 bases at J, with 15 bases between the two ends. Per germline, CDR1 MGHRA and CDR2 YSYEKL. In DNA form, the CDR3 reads TGCGCCAGCAGCCAAGTGATGGGAAGGATCCCCTACGAGCAGTACTTC. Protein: CASSQVMGRIPYEQYF.

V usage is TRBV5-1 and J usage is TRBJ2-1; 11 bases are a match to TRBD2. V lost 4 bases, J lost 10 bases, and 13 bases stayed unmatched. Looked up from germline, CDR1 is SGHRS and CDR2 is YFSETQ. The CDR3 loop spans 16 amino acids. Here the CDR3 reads CASSPPVLAGGGEQFF. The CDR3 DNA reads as TGCGCCAGCAGCCCACCGGTGCTAGCGGGAGGAGGCGAGCAGTTCTTC.

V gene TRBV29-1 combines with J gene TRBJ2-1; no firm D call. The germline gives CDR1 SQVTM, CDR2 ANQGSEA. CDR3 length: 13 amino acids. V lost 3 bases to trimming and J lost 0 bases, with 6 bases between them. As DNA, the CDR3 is TGCAGCGTTGATGGAATCTCCTACAATGAGCAGTTCTTC. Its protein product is CSVDGISYNEQFF.

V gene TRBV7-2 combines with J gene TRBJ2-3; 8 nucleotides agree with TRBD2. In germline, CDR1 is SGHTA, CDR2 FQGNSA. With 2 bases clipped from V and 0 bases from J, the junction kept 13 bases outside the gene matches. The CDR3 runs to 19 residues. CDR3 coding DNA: TGTGCCAGCAGCTTATGGAGACTAGCGTCCCCCTCTAGCACAGATACGCAGTATTTT. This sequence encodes CASSLWRLASPSSTDTQYF. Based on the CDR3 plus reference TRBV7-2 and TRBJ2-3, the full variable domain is GAGVSQSPSNKVTEKGKDVELRCDPISGHTALYWYRQSLGQGLEFLIYFQGNSAPDKSGLPSDRFSAERTGGSVSTLTIQRTQQEDSAVYLCASSLWRLASPSSTDTQYFGPGTRLTVL.

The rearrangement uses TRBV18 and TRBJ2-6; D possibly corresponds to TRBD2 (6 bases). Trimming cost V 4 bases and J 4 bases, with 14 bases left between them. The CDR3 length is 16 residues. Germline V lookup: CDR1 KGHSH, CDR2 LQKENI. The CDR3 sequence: CASSRAGGPGANVLTF. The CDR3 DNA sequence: TGTGCCAGCTCACGAGCGGGCGGTCCCGGGGCCAACGTCCTGACTTTC.

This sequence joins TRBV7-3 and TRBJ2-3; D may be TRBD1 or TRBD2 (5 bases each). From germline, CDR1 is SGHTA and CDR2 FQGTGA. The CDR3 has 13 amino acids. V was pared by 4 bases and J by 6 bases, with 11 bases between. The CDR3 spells CASSSDWGDTQYF. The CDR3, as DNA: TGTGCCAGCAGCTCCGACTGGGGGGATACGCAGTATTTT.

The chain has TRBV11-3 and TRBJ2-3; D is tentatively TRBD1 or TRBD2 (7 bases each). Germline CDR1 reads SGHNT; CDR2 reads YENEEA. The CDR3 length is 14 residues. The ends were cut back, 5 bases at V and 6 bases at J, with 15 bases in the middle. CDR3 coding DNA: TGTGCCAGCAGCCGGGCAGGGGGGGTCGATACGCAGTATTTT. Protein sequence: CASSRAGGVDTQYF.

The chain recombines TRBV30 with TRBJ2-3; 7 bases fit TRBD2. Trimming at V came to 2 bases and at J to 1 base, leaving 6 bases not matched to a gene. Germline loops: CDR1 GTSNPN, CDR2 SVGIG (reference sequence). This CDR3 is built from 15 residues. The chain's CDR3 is CAWSSGGGGTDTQYF. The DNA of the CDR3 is TGTGCCTGGAGTTCCGGGGGAGGGGGCACAGATACGCAGTATTTT.

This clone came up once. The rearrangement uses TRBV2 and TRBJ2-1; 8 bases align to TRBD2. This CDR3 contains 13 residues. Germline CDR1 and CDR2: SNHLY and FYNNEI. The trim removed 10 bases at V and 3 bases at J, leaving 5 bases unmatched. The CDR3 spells CAITSGYYNEQFF. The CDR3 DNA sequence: TGTGCCATCACTAGCGGCTACTACAATGAGCAGTTCTTC. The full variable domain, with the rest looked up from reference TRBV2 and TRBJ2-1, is EPEVTQTPSHQVTQMGQEVILRCVPISNHLYFYWYRQILGQKVEFLVSFYNNEISEKSEIFDDQFSVERPDGSNFTLKIRSTKLEDSAMYFCAITSGYYNEQFFGPGTRLTVL.

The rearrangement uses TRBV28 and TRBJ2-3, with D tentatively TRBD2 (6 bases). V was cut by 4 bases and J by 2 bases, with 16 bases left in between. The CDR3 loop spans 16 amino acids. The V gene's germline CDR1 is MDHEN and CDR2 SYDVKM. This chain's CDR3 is CASSSGGAQSTDTQYF. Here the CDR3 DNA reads TGTGCCAGCAGTTCAGGAGGGGCTCAATCCACAGATACGCAGTATTTT.

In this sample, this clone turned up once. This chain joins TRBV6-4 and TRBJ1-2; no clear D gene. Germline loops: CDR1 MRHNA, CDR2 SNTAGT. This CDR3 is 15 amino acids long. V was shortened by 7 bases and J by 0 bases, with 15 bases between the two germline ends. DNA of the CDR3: TGTGCCAGCAATCCCTCCGGGAGAGCTAACTATGGCTACACCTTC. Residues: CASNPSGRANYGYTF.

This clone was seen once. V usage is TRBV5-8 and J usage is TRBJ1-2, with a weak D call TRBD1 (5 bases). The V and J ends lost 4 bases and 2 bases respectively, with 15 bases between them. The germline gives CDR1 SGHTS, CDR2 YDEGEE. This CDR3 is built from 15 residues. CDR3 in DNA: TGTGCCAGCAGCCAAGCGGGGGAGGGGAACTATGGCTACACCTTC. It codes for CASSQAGEGNYGYTF.

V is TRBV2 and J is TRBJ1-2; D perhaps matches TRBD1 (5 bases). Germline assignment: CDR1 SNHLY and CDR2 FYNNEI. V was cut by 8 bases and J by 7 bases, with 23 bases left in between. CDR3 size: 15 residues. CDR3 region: CASVFGAGKRGGYTF. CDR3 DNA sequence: TGTGCCAGCGTGTTCGGGGCAGGGAAAAGGGGTGGCTACACCTTC.

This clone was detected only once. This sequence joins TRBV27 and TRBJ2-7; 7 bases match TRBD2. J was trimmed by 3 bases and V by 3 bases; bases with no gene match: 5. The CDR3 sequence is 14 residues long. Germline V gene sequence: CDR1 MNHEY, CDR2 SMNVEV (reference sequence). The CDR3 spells CASSLGGYGYEQYF. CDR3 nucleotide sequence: TGTGCCAGCAGTTTGGGGGGGTACGGCTACGAGCAGTACTTC.

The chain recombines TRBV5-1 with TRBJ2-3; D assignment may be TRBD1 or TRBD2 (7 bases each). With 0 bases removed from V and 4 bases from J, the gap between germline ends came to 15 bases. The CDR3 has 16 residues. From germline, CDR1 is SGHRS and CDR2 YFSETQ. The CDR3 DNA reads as TGCGCCAGCAGCTTGGCAGGGGGGGCATTCGCAGATACGCAGTATTTT. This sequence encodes CASSLAGGAFADTQYF.

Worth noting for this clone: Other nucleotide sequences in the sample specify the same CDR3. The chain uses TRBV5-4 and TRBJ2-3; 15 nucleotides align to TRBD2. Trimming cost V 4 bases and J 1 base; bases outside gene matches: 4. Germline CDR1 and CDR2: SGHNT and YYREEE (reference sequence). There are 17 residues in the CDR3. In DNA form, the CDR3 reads TGTGCCAGCAGCCGGGGACTAGCGGGGGGCGGCACAGATACGCAGTATTTT. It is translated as CASSRGLAGGGTDTQYF.